This T cell receptor beta chain was documented in a study of control samples from healthy donors and cancer patients (dated by TCRdb to between 2020 and 2021). This clone was observed a few times. No cognate antigen has been identified for it. Base qualities are not recorded, but no much larger clone differs from it by a single base. The library was generated by the immunoSEQ multiplex PCR assay. Here the immuneACCESS table is served through TCRdb, limited to in-frame sequences with V and J called. Missing clones are a known gap in these copies; in checked studies unresolved V genes cover under half, and the rest lacks a known reason. The sample table holds roughly 20,000 clones, of which 80% to 90% were seen once. The ten most abundant clones make up about 29% of the sample. From its cysteine to its phenylalanine, the CDR3 spans 16 amino acids. Only the CDR3 portion is preserved as DNA: 48 bases, with reading frame beginning at the first base. V is clipped by 8 bases and J by 3 bases, and the sequence between their germline boundaries is 23 bases long. CDR1 and CDR2, per the germline V gene, are SGHNT and YENEEA.

The chain couples TRBV11-3 to TRBJ2-7; a tentative D match to TRBD1 spans 9 bases. The sample taken for sequencing was PBMCs. The TCR was taken from a woman aged 65 to 85 with lung cancer. The DNA sequence follows: TGTGCCAGCTCCGGGGGGGTCGGGACAGGGAGCTACGAGCAGTACTTC. Its protein is CASSGGVGTGSYEQYF.